The rows below give T cell receptor beta chains drawn from one sample of a study of cytotoxic CD8 clonotypes in ibrutinib-treated CLL. Clones were read by immunoSEQ multiplex PCR, and TCRdb kept only the in-frame ones, dropping some. The repertoire holds tens of thousands of clones, about 82% seen once, with around 5% in the top ten. The sequences come from PBMCs, collected before ibrutinib treatment. These receptors originate from a human donor with chronic lymphocytic leukemia. Each CDR3 is given with its conserved first and last residue.

v_gene | CDR3aa
TRBV5-4 | CASSLDRGEQYF
TRBV11-3 | CASSSGRAANEQFF
TRBV1 | CTSSRKGLARQSIEQYF
TRBV11-1 | CASSPKSLFHEQFF
TRBV30 | CAWSKGSGSRTLTEVF
TRBV5-6 | CASRWGPTGIYEQYF
TRBV19 | CASSRGVATNEKLFF
TRBV2 | CASSELAGAVNTEAFF
TRBV5-1 | CASSFSQGVEAEAFF
TRBV5-1 | CASSSASGDGEKLFF
TRBV7-2 | CASSSRDRFTEAFF
TRBV9 | CASSVIAVGSGANVLTF
TRBV28 | CASSLLSGNTIYF
TRBV10-3 | CAISWTSGSTDTQYF
TRBV15 | CATSRAGGPSTGELFF
TRBV10-3 | CAISGQGWDYGYTF
TRBV5-1 | CASSARDRDAGYTF
TRBV5-1 | CASSLVPRRNDIYEQYF
TRBV7-9 | CASSRGPASYEQYF
TRBV10-3 | CAISYGETYEQYF
TRBV7-6 | CASSLTRDRGMNTEAFF
TRBV19 | CASSIHPPAGVAFF
TRBV2 | CASSQLRDTLEKLFF
TRBV28 | CASSLRGENEQFF
TRBV9 | CASSVQGPYGYTF
TRBV7-6 | CASSLAGGRLGTGELFF
TRBV19 | CASILHGDTGELFF
TRBV4-1 | CASGQGLAGLRELFF
TRBV7-9 | CASSLNQGGDTQYF
TRBV5-6 | CALGREGTDTQYF
TRBV28 | CASSDRGRGDTGELFF
TRBV5-6 | CASSLGSGHRGTGELFF
TRBV7-2 | CASSSRDRTNEQFF
TRBV7-7 | CALLGTGKTGELFF
TRBV7-9 | CASSLKRDTSYNEQFF
TRBV7-9 | CASSRQGTYNEQFF
TRBV13 | CASSTLAGASLEQFF
TRBV27 | CASSLIGVETEAFF
TRBV6-1 | CASSEWAAQGWGHTQYF
TRBV4-3 | CASSQDLFQGAGANVLTF
TRBV29-1 | CSVDRTGAYNEQFF
TRBV9 | CASSVGGTISDTQYF
TRBV12-5 | CASAQPASGNTIYF
TRBV28 | CASSFSDGIVGELFF
TRBV9 | CASSVSGLATQETQYF
TRBV7-6 | CASSLRFTYEQYF
TRBV5-1 | CASRGGPRETQYF
TRBV5-4 | CASSLPTGGQETQYF
TRBV5-1 | CASRITGGEDIQYF
TRBV5-1 | CASSLEPVNNEQFF
TRBV28 | CASSLSSRDGYTF
TRBV5-1 | CASSLGQGSGYTF